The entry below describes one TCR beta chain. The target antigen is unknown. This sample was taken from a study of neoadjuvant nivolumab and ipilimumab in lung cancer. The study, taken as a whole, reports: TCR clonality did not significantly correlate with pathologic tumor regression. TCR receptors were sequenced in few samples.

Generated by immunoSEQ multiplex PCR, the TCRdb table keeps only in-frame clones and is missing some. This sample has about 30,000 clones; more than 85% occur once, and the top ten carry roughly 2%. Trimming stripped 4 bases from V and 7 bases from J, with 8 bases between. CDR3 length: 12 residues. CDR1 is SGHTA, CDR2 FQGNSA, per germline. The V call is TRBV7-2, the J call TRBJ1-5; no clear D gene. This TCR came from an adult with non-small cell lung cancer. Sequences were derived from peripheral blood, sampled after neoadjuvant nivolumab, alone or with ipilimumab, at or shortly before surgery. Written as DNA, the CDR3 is TGTGCCAGCAGCTCGACTGGGCAGCCCCAGCATTTT. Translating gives CASSSTGQPQHF.